The clone carrying this T cell receptor beta chain was seen a few times. This specimen belongs to a study of cytomegalovirus exposure and HLA in healthy donors. The V gene's germline CDR1 is MGHRA and CDR2 YSYEKL. The V gene end was trimmed by 5 bases and the J gene end by 2 bases; junction bases not matched to a gene: 6. CDR3 length: 15 amino acids. PCR employed 60 Vbeta and 13 Jbeta primers. Some clones are missing from TCRdb's copy, which holds only in-frame ones; the method was immunoSEQ multiplex PCR. Of some 170,000 clones listed, roughly two thirds are singletons. The receptor comes from a woman in her 30s in good health and CMV-seronegative. Sequencing was carried out using PBMCs. This chain connects TRBV4-1 to TRBJ2-1, with 7 positions matching TRBD2. This chain's CDR3 is CASSSLAETYNEQFF. Here the CDR3 DNA reads TGCGCCAGCAGCTCTCTAGCGGAAACCTACAATGAGCAGTTCTTC.